This is a list of T cell receptor beta chains from one sample in a study of CD8+ T cells in alopecia areata. Sequenced by immunoSEQ multiplex PCR; TCRdb stores in-frame clones only, minus some. The table lists about 100,000 clones, approximately 59% of them singletons. Sequencing used CD8+ T cells sorted from blood. These receptors were obtained from a human donor in good health. CDR3s include the opening cysteine and the closing phenylalanine or tryptophan. The D gene is left open where the match is weak. Rows may omit the clone size; those that give it use once, few, many or a size class.

size	D	J	V	DNA	CDR3
.	.	TRBJ2-7	TRBV5-1	TGCGCCAGCAGGCAGGAGAGCTCCTACGAGCAGTACTTC	CASRQESSYEQYF
.	TRBD1	TRBJ2-7	TRBV19	TGTGCCAGTAGTCTGACAGGGTACTACGAGCAGTACTTC	CASSLTGYYEQYF
.	TRBD1	TRBJ2-2	TRBV29-1	TGCAGCGTTAAGATAACAGGGGCCGGGGAGCTGTTTTTT	CSVKITGAGELFF
.	.	TRBJ2-3	TRBV4-3	TGCGCCAGCAGCCAACCACCACAGCCCGGGGGGCCCACAGATACGCAGTATTTT	CASSQPPQPGGPTDTQYF
.	TRBD1	TRBJ2-1	TRBV9	TGTGCCAGCAGCGTAGGGGACAGGGATAATGAGCAGTTCTTC	CASSVGDRDNEQFF
.	TRBD2	TRBJ2-5	TRBV13	TGTGCCAGCAGCTCACAAAATAGCGGGGGAAGGCAAGAGACCCAGTACTTC	CASSSQNSGGRQETQYF
.	.	TRBJ2-1	TRBV4-1	TGCGCCAGCAGCCATGAGGGAGAGCGGGTCTTC	CASSHEGERVF
few	.	TRBJ1-1	TRBV6-5	TGTGCCAGCAGTCTTTCAGGTTACCAGATCGAAGCTTTCTTT	CASSLSGYQIEAFF
.	.	TRBJ2-3	TRBV30	TGTGCCTGGAGCAGGGGAACTAGCACAGATACGCAGTATTTT	CAWSRGTSTDTQYF
few	TRBD1	TRBJ1-1	TRBV30	TGTGCCTGGAGTGTAGGGACAGGGAGAGCTGAAGCTTTCTTT	CAWSVGTGRAEAFF
.	TRBD1	TRBJ2-6	TRBV7-6	TGTGCCAGCAGCTCGGGACAGGGGTCCTCTGGGGCCAACGTCCTGACTTTC	CASSSGQGSSGANVLTF
.	.	TRBJ1-2	TRBV5-4	TGTGCCAGCAGCACCGGGACGGGTGCTAACACCTTC	CASSTGTGANTF
.	.	TRBJ1-2	TRBV6-5	TGTGCCAGCACCAAGGGGTGGGATGGCTACACCTTC	CASTKGWDGYTF
.	.	TRBJ2-7	TRBV13	TGTGCCAGCAGCAGAGGACGGTACGAGCAGTACTTC	CASSRGRYEQYF
.	TRBD1	TRBJ2-7	TRBV4-1	TGCGCCAGCAGCCAGGGACAGGGGAATTTGGGCGAGCAGTACTTC	CASSQGQGNLGEQYF
.	.	TRBJ2-7	TRBV5-6	TGTGCCAGCAGCTGGGTGGTGGGGAACGAGCAGTACTTC	CASSWVVGNEQYF
.	TRBD2	TRBJ2-1	TRBV13	TGTGCCAGCAGCTTTCCGACTAGCGGAGATTACAATGAGCAGTTCTTC	CASSFPTSGDYNEQFF
.	.	TRBJ2-1	TRBV13	TGTGCCAGCAGCGAACCTAGCTTCCCCTACAATGAGCAGTTCTTC	CASSEPSFPYNEQFF
.	TRBD1	TRBJ2-7	TRBV13	TGTGCCAGCAGCTCGACAGGGAGCTACGAGCAGTACTTC	CASSSTGSYEQYF
.	.	TRBJ1-4	TRBV4-1	TGCGCCAGCAGACCGACGGCCTTAAATGAAAAACTGTTTTTT	CASRPTALNEKLFF
.	TRBD1	TRBJ2-5	TRBV7-9	TGTGCCAGCAGCCAACCGGGACAGGGGCGCCAAGAGACCCAGTACTTC	CASSQPGQGRQETQYF
.	.	TRBJ1-2	TRBV7-9	TGTGCCAGCAGCGACGGCGGAGGGCAGAATGGCTACACCTTC	CASSDGGGQNGYTF
.	TRBD2	TRBJ2-7	TRBV7-9	TGTGCCAGCAGCTTAGGCGAGCGGGGGGACAACGAGCAGTACTTC	CASSLGERGDNEQYF
.	.	TRBJ2-5	TRBV4-2	TGTGCCAGCAGCCAAGAAGGGAGGACGTTAGAGACCCAGTACTTC	CASSQEGRTLETQYF
.	.	TRBJ2-5	TRBV9	TGTGCCAGCAGCGTAGTGGGGGGGCCAGAACAAGAGACCCAGTACTTC	CASSVVGGPEQETQYF
few	TRBD1	TRBJ1-5	TRBV5-4	TGTGCCAGCAGCGATACAGGGGGAGAGTTTGAGCCCCAGCATTTT	CASSDTGGEFEPQHF
once	.	TRBJ2-7	TRBV5-5	TGTGCCAGCAGCTTGGGGGATCTTCCCTACGAGCAGTACTTC	CASSLGDLPYEQYF
few	.	TRBJ1-2	TRBV7-2	TGTGCCAGCAGTACTTGGACCGAGGGGGGAAAGTATGGCTACACCTTC	CASSTWTEGGKYGYTF
.	TRBD2	TRBJ2-1	TRBV25-1	TGTGCCAGCAGTGGGGGACTAGCCAATGAGCAGTTCTTC	CASSGGLANEQFF
.	.	TRBJ2-3	TRBV4-2	TGTGCCAGCAGCCAAGATCAATGGGGTATGCGCCCAGATACGCAGTATTTT	CASSQDQWGMRPDTQYF
.	TRBD1	TRBJ2-1	TRBV9	TGTGCCAGCAGCGCACCCGCCCGGACAGGGGGTGAGCAGTTCTTC	CASSAPARTGGEQFF
few	.	TRBJ2-7	TRBV7-2	TGTGCCAGCAGCCCTCCTTTAGGTTACGAGCAGTACTTC	CASSPPLGYEQYF
.	.	TRBJ2-4	TRBV5-6	TGTGCCAGCAGCCCCGGGGACGGCATTCAGTACTTC	CASSPGDGIQYF
.	.	TRBJ2-1	TRBV30	TGTGCCTGGAGTTGGGCCAGCAATGAGCAGTTCTTC	CAWSWASNEQFF
.	.	TRBJ2-5	TRBV13	TGTGCCAGCAGCTTAGGCACGGAACAAGAGACCCAGTACTTC	CASSLGTEQETQYF
few	.	TRBJ1-1	TRBV19	TGTGCCAGTAGTATGTGGGGCAGTTACGACACTGAAGCTTTCTTT	CASSMWGSYDTEAFF
.	.	TRBJ2-1	TRBV6-5	TGTGCCAGCAGAGTGGGCAATGAGCAGTTCTTC	CASRVGNEQFF
.	.	TRBJ1-2	TRBV20-1	TGCAGTGCTAGTGCGGGAAGTGGCTACACCTTC	CSASAGSGYTF
.	.	TRBJ2-7	TRBV28	TGTGCCAGCAGTTATACCTTGGACAGAGCCTACGAGCAGTACTTC	CASSYTLDRAYEQYF
.	.	TRBJ2-2	TRBV9	TGTGCCAGCAGCGTGCAGGGGGGAAGCACCGGGGAGCTGTTTTTT	CASSVQGGSTGELFF
once	TRBD1	TRBJ1-1	TRBV13	TGTGCCAGCAGCCCGTTGGACAGGGACACTGAAGCTTTCTTT	CASSPLDRDTEAFF
.	.	TRBJ1-1	TRBV4-3	TGCGCCAGCAGCCGGGCGGGCCTGAACACTGAAGCTTTCTTT	CASSRAGLNTEAFF
.	.	TRBJ1-5	TRBV7-9	TGTGCCAGCAGCTTACAGGCGTATAGCAATCAGCCCCAGCATTTT	CASSLQAYSNQPQHF
few	TRBD1	TRBJ2-1	TRBV7-3	TGTGCCAGCAGTTCGGGACAGGCTTCCTACAATGAGCAGTTCTTC	CASSSGQASYNEQFF
.	.	TRBJ1-2	TRBV29-1	TGCAGCGTTCGAGACACCTACTATGGCTACACCTTC	CSVRDTYYGYTF